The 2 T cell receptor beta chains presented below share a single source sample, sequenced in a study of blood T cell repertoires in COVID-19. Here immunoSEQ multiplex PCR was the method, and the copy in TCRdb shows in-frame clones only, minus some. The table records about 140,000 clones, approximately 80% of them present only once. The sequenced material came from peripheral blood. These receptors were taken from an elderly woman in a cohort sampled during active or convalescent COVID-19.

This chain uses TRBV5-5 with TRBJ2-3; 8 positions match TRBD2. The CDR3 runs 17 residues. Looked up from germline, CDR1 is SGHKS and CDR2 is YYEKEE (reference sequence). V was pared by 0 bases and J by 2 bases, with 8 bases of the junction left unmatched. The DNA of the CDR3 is TGTGCCAGCAGCTTGGTATTCGGCGGGGGGAACACAGATACGCAGTATTTT. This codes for CASSLVFGGGNTDTQYF. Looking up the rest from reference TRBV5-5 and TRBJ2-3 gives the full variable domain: DAGVTQSPTHLIKTRGQQVTLRCSPISGHKSVSWYQQVLGQGPQFIFQYYEKEERGRGNFPDRFSARQFPNYSSELNVNALLLGDSALYLCASSLVFGGGNTDTQYFGPGTRLTVL.

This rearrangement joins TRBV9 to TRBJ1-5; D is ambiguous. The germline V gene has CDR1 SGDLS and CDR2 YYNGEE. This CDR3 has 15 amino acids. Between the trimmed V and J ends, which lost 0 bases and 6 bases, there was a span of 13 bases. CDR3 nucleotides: TGTGCCAGCAGCGTAGGCTGGGTCTCGGGTCAGCCCCAGCATTTT. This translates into CASSVGWVSGQPQHF.